This TCR beta chain was documented in a study of blood T cells in healthy people across ages. The CDR3 contains 19 residues. The V segment lost 2 bases and the J segment 0 bases; nucleotides outside the gene matches: 11. Germline CDR1 reads SGDLS; CDR2 reads YYNGEE. PCR was performed a second time for roughly 7 to 12 cycles using a sample-barcoded 5' primer and a J-beta primer mix. TCRdb used MiXCR to reprocess the 5' RACE reads, holding one entry per CDR3 protein. The sample records about 600,000 distinct CDR3 sequences, roughly 48% being singletons. The sequenced sample consisted of blood. The sequence was obtained from a man aged 80 or over in good health. The chain couples TRBV9 to TRBJ2-6, with 7 bases fitting TRBD1. CDR3 coding DNA: TGTGCCAGCAGCGTCTCTCCGACAGGGTCCAGCTCTGGGGCCAACGTCCTGACTTTC. Its translation is CASSVSPTGSSSGANVLTF.